The 6 T cell receptor beta chains below come from one sample, sequenced in a study of patients and donors after allogeneic stem cell transplantation. TCRdb itself ran the RT-PCR reads through MiXCR, one entry per CDR3 protein. The profile shows tens of thousands of distinct CDR3 sequences, roughly 30% of them singletons. The sample comprised blood, either unsorted or a sorted T cell fraction (not recorded which). These receptors all come from a human donor who was either an allogeneic HSCT recipient or a stem cell or donor lymphocyte infusion donor (not recorded which). It is not recorded whose cells these are; they may come from a transplant donor.

This chain joins TRBV28 and TRBJ2-3; D may be TRBD1 (5 bases). CDR1 is MDHEN, CDR2 SYDVKM, per germline. V lost 3 bases and J 3 bases, leaving 16 bases between the germline ends. The CDR3 consists of 16 residues. This chain's CDR3 is CASSLRQLIGTDTQYF. In nucleotides, the CDR3 is TGTGCCAGCAGTTTGCGACAGTTAATAGGGACAGATACGCAGTATTTT.

This clonotype has a single count. This sequence joins TRBV11-2 and TRBJ2-1; 7 bases align to TRBD2. Germline V lookup: CDR1 SGHAT, CDR2 FQNNGV. The CDR3 sequence is 15 residues long. The J segment lost 0 bases and the V segment lost 5 bases, leaving 4 bases of the junction unmatched. The CDR3 loop is CASSLWTSSYNEQFF. The CDR3, as DNA: TGTGCCAGCAGCCTATGGACTAGCTCCTACAATGAGCAGTTCTTC.

This clonotype was detected a few times. This chain joins TRBV15 and TRBJ2-5; D not resolved. Germline CDR1 is LNHNV and CDR2 is YYDKDF (reference sequence). With 1 base removed from V and 3 bases from J, the gap between germline ends came to 15 bases. There are 16 residues in the CDR3. CDR3 sequence reads: CATSRGWGKREETQYF. The CDR3 nucleotides read TGTGCCACCAGCAGAGGCTGGGGAAAACGGGAAGAGACCCAGTACTTC. The entire variable domain, with the rest obtained from reference TRBV15 and TRBJ2-5, is as follows: DAMVIQNPRYQVTQFGKPVTLSCSQTLNHNVMYWYQQKSSQAPKLLFHYYDKDFNNEADTPDNFQSRRPNTSFCFLDIRSPGLGDTAMYLCATSRGWGKREETQYFGPGTRLLVL.

This clonotype was counted at least ten times. The CDR3 loop is CASSRGHINQPQHF. The CDR3 DNA sequence: TGTGCCAGCAGCAGAGGACACATCAATCAGCCCCAGCATTTT. The chain recombines TRBV28 with TRBJ1-5, with D perhaps matching TRBD1 (5 bases). The V and J ends lost 6 bases and 3 bases respectively, with 12 bases between them. Per germline, CDR1 MDHEN and CDR2 SYDVKM. There are 14 residues in the CDR3.

The chain joins TRBV7-9 to TRBJ2-6; D not resolved. The germline gives CDR1 SEHNR, CDR2 FQNEAQ (reference sequence). Trimming left V 1 base short and J 0 bases short, with 4 bases between. The length of the CDR3 is 15 residues. The CDR3 region has the DNA TGTGCCAGCAGCTTAGATAGCTCTGGGGCCAACGTCCTGACTTTC. Protein: CASSLDSSGANVLTF.

The J gene is TRBJ2-7, the V gene TRBV3-1; TRBD1 matches 11 bases. The CDR3 consists of 13 residues. With 8 bases clipped from V and 4 bases from J, the junction kept 4 bases outside the gene matches. CDR1 and CDR2 from the germline V gene are LGHDT and YNNKEL (reference sequence). CDR3 loop: CASGWDRGYEQYF. The CDR3 region has the DNA TGTGCCAGCGGCTGGGACAGGGGGTACGAGCAGTACTTC.